The rows below give T cell receptor beta chains drawn from one sample of a study of regulatory T cells in long-lasting Graves disease. MiXCR, run by TCRdb on the multiplex PCR reads, gives a single entry per CDR3 protein. The data show hundreds of thousands of distinct CDR3 sequences, about 15% seen once. The sample was also linked to a second study, of T cells in Graves' hyperthyroidism and ophthalmopathy.

Material: peripheral blood mononuclear cells (PBMCs), obtained at new diagnosis, from a patient treated with antithyroid drugs. The receptors derive from a young man with Graves disease. Each CDR3 is given with its conserved first and last residue. A D gene is named only where the DNA matches it firmly. Only some rows state a clone size, as once, few, many or a class for expanded clones.

DNA	CDR3	size	D	V	J
TGTGCCAGCAGTGTCTTGGTGACAGGGAAGTATGGCTACACCTTC	CASSVLVTGKYGYTF	few	TRBD1	TRBV6-1	TRBJ1-2
TGTGCCAGCAGTTTGAGTAGGGGCGCTGAAGCTTTCTTT	CASSLSRGAEAFF	many	NA	TRBV28	TRBJ1-1
TGTGCCAGCAGCTTAGTTCGAGACTCATCAACCCAGTACTTC	CASSLVRDSSTQYF	many	NA	TRBV7-9	TRBJ2-5
TGTGCCAGCAGTTTCGGGACTAGCGGGACCTACGAGCAGTACTTC	CASSFGTSGTYEQYF	many	TRBD2	TRBV28	TRBJ2-7
TGCAGTGCTAGAGATAATGCGTACGAGCAGTACTTC	CSARDNAYEQYF	many	NA	TRBV20-1	TRBJ2-7
TGTGCCAGCACCCTCTTAGGGGTTCGCAATCAGCCCCAGCATTTT	CASTLLGVRNQPQHF	few	NA	TRBV6-1	TRBJ1-5
TGTGCCAGCAGCTCGAACAGGGGATTCTCTAATGAAAAACTGTTTTTT	CASSSNRGFSNEKLFF	once	TRBD1	TRBV13	TRBJ1-4
TGCAGCGTCGGCTCTGGAAACACCATATATTTT	CSVGSGNTIYF	few	NA	TRBV29-1	TRBJ1-3
TGTGCCAGCACAGGGGGTCGGAACAATCAGCCCCAGCATTTT	CASTGGRNNQPQHF	few	TRBD1	TRBV2	TRBJ1-5
TGTGCCAGCAGTATATCGGCTGAGTACAATGAGCAGTTCTTC	CASSISAEYNEQFF	NA	NA	TRBV27	TRBJ2-1
TGTGCCAGCAGTGAATCCACAGGGAACTATGGCTACACCTTC	CASSESTGNYGYTF	many	NA	TRBV25-1	TRBJ1-2
TGTGCCAGCTCACCAGAACTAGCGTCGGGGCGGGATGAGCAGTTCTTC	CASSPELASGRDEQFF	NA	TRBD2	TRBV18	TRBJ2-1
TGTGCCAGCAGCTCTCAGGCGGGGGGTCCCTACGAGCAGTACTTC	CASSSQAGGPYEQYF	many	TRBD2	TRBV7-8	TRBJ2-7
TGCAGTGCTAGGGATGGGAGAGGGGTTGGAGATACGCAGTATTTT	CSARDGRGVGDTQYF	many	NA	TRBV20-1	TRBJ2-3
TGTGCCACCAGTGATATTGACAGGGGGATAGAGACCCAGTACTTC	CATSDIDRGIETQYF	few	TRBD1	TRBV24-1	TRBJ2-5
TGCAGTGCTAGAGATGGGGCGGGACCATTGGTGGTTACGCAGTATTTT	CSARDGAGPLVVTQYF	many	NA	TRBV20-1	TRBJ2-3
TGTGCCAGCAGTTCCGGGGACCCGGGCATTCAGTACTTC	CASSSGDPGIQYF	many	NA	TRBV6-2/TRBV6-3	TRBJ2-4
TGTGCCAGCAGCTTGAGGCAGCGGGGCTTAGAGACCCAGTACTTC	CASSLRQRGLETQYF	NA	TRBD2	TRBV12-3/TRBV12-4	TRBJ2-5
TGTGCCAGCAGTCCCAAGGGGGGGGCAGGTATACAAGAGACCCAGTACTTC	CASSPKGGAGIQETQYF	NA	NA	TRBV9	TRBJ2-5
TGTGCCATCTTGGGGTACAGTGAGCAGTTCTTC	CAILGYSEQFF	NA	NA	TRBV6-2/TRBV6-3	TRBJ2-1
TGTGCCACCAGCGGGGACGTCTCCTACGAGCAGTACTTC	CATSGDVSYEQYF	few	NA	TRBV15	TRBJ2-7
TGTGCCAGCAGCAGACGACTAGCGGTGTACGAGCAGTACTTC	CASSRRLAVYEQYF	few	TRBD2	TRBV5-6	TRBJ2-7
TGTGCCTGGAGCAGCGGACAAGAGACCCAGTACTTC	CAWSSGQETQYF	NA	NA	TRBV30	TRBJ2-5
TGTGCCAGCAGTGGCGGGACTAGCGGCACAGATACGCAGTATTTT	CASSGGTSGTDTQYF	NA	TRBD2	TRBV2	TRBJ2-3
TGCGCCAGCAGCTTGGGTGGGAATCGTGAAAAACTGTTTTTT	CASSLGGNREKLFF	NA	NA	TRBV5-1	TRBJ1-4
TGTGCCCACGGCGCTAGCGGGAGTACTTTTGATGAGCAGTTCTTC	CAHGASGSTFDEQFF	many	TRBD2	TRBV6-2/TRBV6-3	TRBJ2-1
TGCAGTGCTAGAGACCAAGCTTTAGCGGGCCAAAAGGGAGCAGATACGCAGTATTTT	CSARDQALAGQKGADTQYF	many	TRBD2	TRBV20-1	TRBJ2-3
TGTGCCAGCAGCTTAAACAATCAGGGGGCGGGTCAGCCCCAGCATTTT	CASSLNNQGAGQPQHF	few	TRBD1	TRBV7-8	TRBJ1-5
TGTGCCAGCAGTGCAGGGACAGCTCCGAACACTGAAGCTTTCTTT	CASSAGTAPNTEAFF	NA	TRBD1	TRBV27	TRBJ1-1
TGTGCCAGTAGCGAGCCCGTCACAGATACGCAGTATTTT	CASSEPVTDTQYF	many	NA	TRBV28	TRBJ2-3
TGTGCCAGCAGCCCTGCGACCGGGACAGGCCAGAACACTGAAGCTTTCTTT	CASSPATGTGQNTEAFF	few	TRBD1	TRBV6-1	TRBJ1-1
TGTGCCTGGAGCAACCGTTTAAGGAGTTGGTTCTTC	CAWSNRLRSWFF	NA	NA	TRBV30	TRBJ2-1
TGCAGTGCTAGAGGCGGAGCGGGGTACACAGATACGCAGTATTTT	CSARGGAGYTDTQYF	NA	TRBD2	TRBV20-1	TRBJ2-3
TGCGCCAGCAGCAGCGGGGACAGTAATAATTCACCCCTCCACTTT	CASSSGDSNNSPLHF	NA	TRBD1	TRBV5-1	TRBJ1-6
TGTGCCAGCAGCCCGACAGGGGGCCACGAGCAGTACTTC	CASSPTGGHEQYF	few	TRBD1	TRBV7-9	TRBJ2-7
TGTGCCAGCAGAGGATGGACAGGTTTCCTAACGGTAGATACGCAGTATTTT	CASRGWTGFLTVDTQYF	once	TRBD1	TRBV2	TRBJ2-3
TGCAGCGTCGCCCCGGGACCCGACGGCGAAAAACTGTTTTTT	CSVAPGPDGEKLFF	NA	NA	TRBV29-1	TRBJ1-4
TGCGCCAGCAGCCAAGAAGGGAGCGGGAGGGTAGTCAGTGAGCAGTTCTTC	CASSQEGSGRVVSEQFF	few	TRBD2	TRBV4-1	TRBJ2-1
TGTGCCAGCAGCTTATCCCTAGCGGCCTACGAGCAGTACTTC	CASSLSLAAYEQYF	many	TRBD2	TRBV7-8	TRBJ2-7
TGTGCCTGGAGTGTAGATCGGCGGGTAGAGACCCAGTACTTC	CAWSVDRRVETQYF	NA	NA	TRBV30	TRBJ2-5
TGCAGTGCTAGAGATCCAGGACGACTGAACTACGAGCAGTACTTC	CSARDPGRLNYEQYF	NA	NA	TRBV20-1	TRBJ2-7
TGTGCCAGCAGCTTAAATCTCTACGAGCAGTACTTC	CASSLNLYEQYF	many	NA	TRBV7-2	TRBJ2-7
TGTGCCAGCACCACCGGGACAGGGGTTTTGGAGACCCAGTACTTC	CASTTGTGVLETQYF	few	TRBD1	TRBV5-5	TRBJ2-5
TGTGCCAGCAGTTTAGGTGCTCTAGCGGGAGCTAGAACAGATACGCAGTATTTT	CASSLGALAGARTDTQYF	NA	TRBD2	TRBV12-3/TRBV12-4	TRBJ2-3
TGTGCTAGCAAAGCTGGCGGGACAGGAGGGACTAGCGGGAGGCTTTACAATGAGCAGTTCTTC	CASKAGGTGGTSGRLYNEQFF	NA	TRBD2	TRBV12-5	TRBJ2-1
TGTGCCAGCTCACCTTCGCCGGGACTAGACTCCAACGAGCAGTACTTC	CASSPSPGLDSNEQYF	NA	TRBD2	TRBV18	TRBJ2-7